The 28 T cell receptor beta chains in this list originate from one sample, sequenced in a study of blood T cell repertoires in COVID-19. Sequencing used immunoSEQ multiplex PCR; TCRdb keeps in-frame clones, though not all of them. In the table there are roughly 120,000 clones, roughly nine tenths of which are singletons. The sequencing input was peripheral blood. These receptors were obtained from a man aged 45 to 65 with active COVID-19.

The chain carries TRBV9 and TRBJ1-5; D remains unclear. The CDR3 extends over 14 amino acids. From germline, CDR1 is SGDLS and CDR2 YYNGEE. V was cut by 3 bases and J by 1 base, with 8 bases left in between. The CDR3 region is CASSADTSNQPQHF. The CDR3 coding sequence is TGTGCCAGCAGCGCCGACACAAGCAATCAGCCCCAGCATTTT.

The chain combines TRBV27 with TRBJ1-1; TRBD1 agrees at 7 bases. V was clipped by 4 bases and J by 7 bases; unmatched bases: 12. Germline V gives CDR1 MNHEY, CDR2 SMNVEV (reference sequence). The CDR3 runs to 15 residues. The CDR3, as DNA: TGTGCCAGCAGTTCCGAACTACCCAACAGGGGTGAAGCTTTCTTT. Its translation is CASSSELPNRGEAFF.

The chain has TRBV18 and TRBJ1-3; D might be TRBD1 (6 bases). This CDR3 has 14 amino acids. V lost 6 bases, J lost 10 bases, and 19 bases lay in between. Germline loops: CDR1 KGHSH, CDR2 LQKENI. Here the CDR3 DNA reads TGTGCCAGCTCCCAACGTTCTCCCGGGACAACCATATATTTT. Translation: CASSQRSPGTTIYF.

The chain joins TRBV19 to TRBJ1-5, with 7 bases matching TRBD1. Germline V gene lookup returns CDR1 LNHDA and CDR2 SQIVND (reference sequence). V lost 2 bases to trimming and J lost 3 bases; unmatched junction nucleotides: 7. The CDR3 is made up of 16 amino acids. The CDR3 is CASSISSGTVNQPQHF. The CDR3 DNA follows: TGTGCCAGTAGTATATCCTCCGGGACAGTCAATCAGCCCCAGCATTTT.

Comment on this clone: The junction shows a germline mismatch at one end, possibly a read error. This rearrangement joins TRBV11-3 to TRBJ2-5, with D tentatively TRBD1 or TRBD2 (5 bases each). CDR3 length: 14 amino acids. The germline V gene encodes CDR1 SGHNT and CDR2 YENEEA. The CDR3 DNA follows: TGTGCCAGCAGCCTAGAGGGGAGTTGGGAGACCCAGTACTTC. It specifies CASSLEGSWETQYF.

The V and J genes are TRBV6-2 or TRBV6-3 and TRBJ2-7; D unclear. Germline V lookup: CDR1 MNHEY, CDR2 SVGEGT. Trimming cost V 2 bases and J 4 bases, with 6 bases left between them. The CDR3 length is 12 residues. CDR3 protein: CASSYRSYEQYF. The CDR3, as DNA: TGTGCCAGCAGTTACCGGTCTTACGAGCAGTACTTC.

The chain carries TRBV3-1 (or the pseudogene TRBV3-2) and TRBJ2-2, with 7 positions matching TRBD2. Germline V gene sequence: CDR1 LGHDT, CDR2 YNNKEL (reference sequence). With 1 base clipped from V and 4 bases from J, the junction kept 0 bases outside the gene matches. The CDR3 has 14 residues. The CDR3: CASSQGGGTGELFF. CDR3 nucleotide sequence: TGTGCCAGCAGCCAAGGGGGGGGCACCGGGGAGCTGTTTTTT.

The chain uses TRBV6-6 and TRBJ2-3; TRBD2 is a possible D gene (6 bases). Germline V gene sequence: CDR1 MNHNY, CDR2 SVGAGI (reference sequence). Trimming stripped 6 bases from V and 0 bases from J, with 10 bases between. The CDR3 covers 14 residues. In DNA form, the CDR3 reads TGTGCCAGCAGACGAGCGGGTAGCACAGATACGCAGTATTTT. As protein: CASRRAGSTDTQYF.

This clone was observed a few times. The V and J genes are TRBV6-5 and TRBJ1-2, with 10 bases that match TRBD1. Unmatched junction bases numbered 7, after V lost 2 bases and J lost 4 bases. The CDR3 totals 16 residues. Germline-derived CDR1 and CDR2 are MNHEY and SVGAGI. The CDR3 DNA reads TGTGCCAGCAGTTACCCCGGGACAGGGGATGGCTATGGCTACACCTTC. This sequence encodes CASSYPGTGDGYGYTF.

Here the CDR3 reads CASSPTGITYEQYV. In DNA, the CDR3 is TGTGCCAGCAGCCCTACAGGGATCACCTACGAGCAGTACGTC. The chain is built from TRBV7-9 and TRBJ2-7, with D perhaps matching TRBD1 (6 bases). The CDR3 is 14 residues long. Trimming shortened V by 5 bases and J by 2 bases, and 13 bases separated the two germline ends. Germline V gene sequence: CDR1 SEHNR, CDR2 FQNEAQ (reference sequence).

The genes are TRBV4-1 and TRBJ2-1, with TRBD2 matching over 9 bases. The germline V gene encodes CDR1 MGHRA and CDR2 YSYEKL. The trim removed 3 bases at V and 0 bases at J, leaving 9 bases unmatched. This CDR3 is built from 18 residues. The chain's CDR3 is CASSHSSGVLSSYNEQFF. The CDR3 DNA reads as TGCGCCAGCAGCCATTCTAGCGGGGTTCTAAGCTCCTACAATGAGCAGTTCTTC.

The chain joins TRBV3-1 (or the pseudogene TRBV3-2) to TRBJ1-5, with D hard to call. The ends were cut back, 4 bases at V and 4 bases at J, with 5 bases in the middle. CDR3 length: 12 amino acids. From germline, CDR1 is LGHDT and CDR2 YNNKEL (reference sequence). CDR3 DNA sequence: TGTGCCAGCAGCCGCCTAAATCAGCCCCAGCATTTT. It yields the protein CASSRLNQPQHF.

J is TRBJ2-5 and V is TRBV7-8; 14 nucleotides match TRBD2. The CDR3 is 22 residues long. From germline, CDR1 is SGHVS and CDR2 FQNEAQ. J was trimmed by 3 bases and V by 2 bases; bases with no gene match: 20. The CDR3 DNA follows: TGTGCCAGCAGCTTAAGGGACAGATCGTTTTCGGGGACTAGCGGGAGTAAAGAGACCCAGTACTTC. Protein product: CASSLRDRSFSGTSGSKETQYF.

This clone was observed once. The chain carries TRBV24-1 and TRBJ2-2; 9 nucleotides match TRBD1. CDR1 is KGHDR, CDR2 SFDVKD, per germline. V was pared by 6 bases and J by 6 bases, with 10 bases of the junction left unmatched. The CDR3 runs to 16 residues. CDR3 coding DNA: TGTGCCACCAGTACGGTTAGGACAGGGGCGGCCGGGGAGCTGTTTTTT. Its protein is CATSTVRTGAAGELFF.

J is TRBJ2-3 and V is TRBV5-1, with TRBD2 identical over 9 bases. The CDR3 spans 15 residues. Germline CDR1 is SGHRS and CDR2 is YFSETQ. V was pared by 1 base and J by 4 bases, with 4 bases of the junction left unmatched. DNA of the CDR3: TGCGCCAGCAGCTTGCAGCGGGGGGCCCCAGATACGCAGTATTTT. Amino acid sequence: CASSLQRGAPDTQYF.

The rearrangement joins TRBV12-3 or TRBV12-4 to TRBJ1-1; D uncertain. CDR3 size: 11 residues. V lost 8 bases to trimming and J lost 1 base, with 5 bases between them. The CDR3 DNA sequence: TGTGCCAGCCAGTGGAACACTGAAGCTTTCTTT. It is translated as CASQWNTEAFF.

This clone came up once. The CDR3 region has the DNA TGCAGCGTTGCCCCGGGGGTGGGGGAGACCCAGTACTTC. As protein: CSVAPGVGETQYF. The J gene is TRBJ2-5, the V gene TRBV29-1, with D perhaps TRBD2 (6 bases). This CDR3 is built from 13 residues. Germline CDR1 SQVTM, CDR2 ANQGSEA. The V gene lost 4 bases and the J gene lost 5 bases, with 14 bases spanning the gap. Full variable domain (rest looked up from reference TRBV29-1 and TRBJ2-5): SAVISQKPSRDICQRGTSLTIQCQVDSQVTMMFWYRQQPGQSLTLIATANQGSEATYESGFVIDKFPISRPNLTFSTLTVSNMSPEDSSIYLCSVAPGVGETQYFGPGTRLLVL.

Details on this clone: The junction differs from germline at one of its ends, possibly a read error. In DNA, the CDR3 is TGCAGTGCCGATCAGAGGGCCTTC. Translation: CSADQRAF. The chain combines TRBV20-1 with TRBJ1-2; D ambiguous. Germline values: CDR1 DFQATT, CDR2 SNEGSKA (reference sequence). The CDR3 is made up of 8 amino acids.

The rearrangement uses TRBV2 and TRBJ1-4, with TRBD1 matching over 7 bases. The CDR3 covers 14 residues. The J segment lost 6 bases and the V segment lost 7 bases, leaving 8 bases of the junction unmatched. Per germline, CDR1 SNHLY and CDR2 FYNNEI. CDR3 loop: CASKRGRGDEKLFF. CDR3 nucleotide sequence: TGTGCCAGCAAGAGGGGGCGAGGGGATGAAAAACTGTTTTTT.

The V and J genes are TRBV12-5 and TRBJ2-2; D is possibly TRBD1 (6 bases). Trimming took off 1 base at V and 2 bases at J, with 17 bases between the two ends. The CDR3 has 18 residues. In germline, CDR1 is LGHNT, CDR2 FRNRAP. The CDR3 here is CASGLAVPTGLNTGELFF. CDR3 DNA: TGTGCTAGTGGTTTGGCCGTCCCGACAGGCCTTAACACCGGGGAGCTGTTTTTT.

The genes are TRBV6-5 and TRBJ1-2, with 7 positions matching TRBD1. V was clipped by 4 bases and J by 7 bases; unmatched bases: 6. Germline V gene lookup returns CDR1 MNHEY and CDR2 SVGAGI. The CDR3 spans 13 residues. The CDR3 protein is CASSSDRDGGYTF. CDR3 DNA sequence: TGTGCCAGCAGTTCAGACAGGGACGGTGGCTACACCTTC.

CDR3 protein: CASSRGQGATGELFF. Here the CDR3 DNA reads TGTGCCAGCAGCCGGGGACAGGGGGCCACCGGGGAGCTGTTTTTT. This chain joins TRBV4-2 and TRBJ2-2; 12 positions agree with TRBD1. Looked up from germline, CDR1 is LGHNA and CDR2 is YNFKEQ. The CDR3 consists of 15 residues. V lost 4 bases, J lost 4 bases, and 1 base stayed unmatched.

This clone was detected once. The rearrangement links TRBV3-1 (or the pseudogene TRBV3-2) to TRBJ2-6; weak D call: TRBD1 (6 bases). The length of the CDR3 is 15 residues. V lost 3 bases, J lost 4 bases, and 10 bases lay in between. CDR1 is LGHDT and CDR2 is YNNKEL in the germline V gene (reference sequence). The CDR3 region is CASSHTGSGANVLTF. DNA for the CDR3: TGTGCCAGCAGCCACACAGGGTCCGGGGCCAACGTCCTGACTTTC.

V and J are TRBV28 and TRBJ1-1; D unresolved. The V end lost 4 bases, the J end lost 1 base, and 13 bases lay between the germline ends. Germline CDR1 MDHEN, CDR2 SYDVKM. This CDR3 spans 15 amino acids. The CDR3 DNA reads TGTGCCAGCAGTTCGCTGACTAGATCGAACACTGAAGCTTTCTTT. This codes for CASSSLTRSNTEAFF.

Notes on this clone: The sample carries other DNA sequences with the same CDR3. The rearrangement links TRBV5-1 to TRBJ1-2, with 9 positions matching TRBD1. V lost 4 bases, J lost 5 bases, and 3 bases stayed unmatched. Germline V gene sequence: CDR1 SGHRS, CDR2 YFSETQ. The CDR3 sequence is 13 residues long. The CDR3 nucleotides read TGCGCCAGCAGCGGAGACAGGGGGTATGGCTACACCTTC. This codes for CASSGDRGYGYTF.

The rearrangement uses TRBV4-2 and TRBJ2-3, with D unclear. The CDR3 is 13 amino acids. Trimming removed 3 bases from V and 4 bases from J, with 8 bases in between. CDR1 is LGHNA and CDR2 is YNFKEQ in the germline V gene. Here the CDR3 reads CASSHPLADTQYF. For the CDR3, the DNA is TGTGCCAGCAGCCATCCATTAGCAGATACGCAGTATTTT.

The chain joins TRBV7-3 to TRBJ1-1; 7 bases fit TRBD1. Germline CDR1 and CDR2: SGHTA and FQGTGA. V dropped 2 bases and J dropped 1; count of bases not matched to a gene: 4. This CDR3 region has 15 residues. CDR3 coding DNA: TGTGCCAGCAGCTTATACGGGACAGAGAACACTGAAGCTTTCTTT. This sequence encodes CASSLYGTENTEAFF.

The rearrangement uses TRBV9 and TRBJ2-3, with D possibly matching TRBD2 (5 bases). With 3 bases removed from V and 12 bases from J, the gap between germline ends came to 20 bases. Germline values: CDR1 SGDLS, CDR2 YYNGEE. The CDR3 consists of 14 residues. In DNA, the CDR3 is TGTGCCAGCAGCGCCGGTAGTACCCGGGAAGCACAGTATTTT. It translates to CASSAGSTREAQYF.